This TCR beta chain was recorded in a study of T cell repertoires in aging, cancer and after chemotherapy. Study in general: Donor ages fell into six groups from 30 or younger up to 70 or older.

The CDR3 length is 15 residues. Between the trimmed V and J ends, which lost 0 bases and 7 bases, there was a span of 12 bases. Germline V CDR1 and CDR2: ENHRY, SYGVKD. Rearranged V-D-J TRB sequences were amplified with a mixed TRB-A/B primer pool. TCRdb re-called the multiplex PCR reads through MiXCR, storing one row per CDR3 protein. The top ten clones hold under 20% of a sample with about 19,000 distinct CDR3 sequences, about two fifths of them seen once. Amplification of TCR beta used genomic DNA extracted from peripheral blood. The sample was blood. The receptor comes from a human donor with a solid tumor. V is TRBV10-3 and J is TRBJ1-4; D remains unclear. The CDR3 protein is CAISESPEFGEKLFF. CDR3 nucleotides: TGTGCCATCAGTGAGTCACCCGAATTCGGTGAAAAACTGTTTTTT.